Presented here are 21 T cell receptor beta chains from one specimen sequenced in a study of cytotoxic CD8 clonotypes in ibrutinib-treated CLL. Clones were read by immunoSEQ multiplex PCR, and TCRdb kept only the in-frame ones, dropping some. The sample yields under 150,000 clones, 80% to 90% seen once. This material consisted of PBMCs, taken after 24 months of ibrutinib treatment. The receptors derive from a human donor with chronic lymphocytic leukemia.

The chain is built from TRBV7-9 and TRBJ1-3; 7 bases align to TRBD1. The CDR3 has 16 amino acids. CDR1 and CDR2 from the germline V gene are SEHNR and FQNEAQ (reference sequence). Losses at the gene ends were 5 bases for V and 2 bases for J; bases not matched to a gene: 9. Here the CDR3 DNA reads TGTGCCAGCAGCCACCAGGGGGGTGTTGCTGGAAACACCATATATTTT. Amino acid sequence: CASSHQGGVAGNTIYF.

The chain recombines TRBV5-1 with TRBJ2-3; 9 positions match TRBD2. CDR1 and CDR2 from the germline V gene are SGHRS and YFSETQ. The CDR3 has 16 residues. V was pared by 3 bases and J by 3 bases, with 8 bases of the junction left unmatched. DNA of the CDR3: TGCGCCAGCAGCTCCCAACCTAGCGGGGTGACAGATACGCAGTATTTT. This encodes CASSSQPSGVTDTQYF.

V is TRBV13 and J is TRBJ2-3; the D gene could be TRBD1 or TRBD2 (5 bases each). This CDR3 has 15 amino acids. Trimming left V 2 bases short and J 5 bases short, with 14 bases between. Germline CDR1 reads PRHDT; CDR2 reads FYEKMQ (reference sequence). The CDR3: CASSLRVRAGDTQYF. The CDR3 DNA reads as TGTGCCAGCAGCTTACGGGTCAGGGCGGGAGATACGCAGTATTTT.

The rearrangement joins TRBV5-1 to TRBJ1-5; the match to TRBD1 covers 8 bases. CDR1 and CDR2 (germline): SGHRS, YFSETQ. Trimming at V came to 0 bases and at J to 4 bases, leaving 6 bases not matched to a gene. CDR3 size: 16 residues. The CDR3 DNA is TGCGCCAGCAGCTTGGATGGACAGGGCCGAAATCAGCCCCAGCATTTT. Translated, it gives CASSLDGQGRNQPQHF.

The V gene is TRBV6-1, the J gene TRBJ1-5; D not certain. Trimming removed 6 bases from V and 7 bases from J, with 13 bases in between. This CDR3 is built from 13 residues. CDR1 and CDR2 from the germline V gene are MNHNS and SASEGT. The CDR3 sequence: CASRGSQGQPQHF. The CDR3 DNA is TGTGCCAGCAGAGGTAGCCAAGGACAGCCCCAGCATTTT.

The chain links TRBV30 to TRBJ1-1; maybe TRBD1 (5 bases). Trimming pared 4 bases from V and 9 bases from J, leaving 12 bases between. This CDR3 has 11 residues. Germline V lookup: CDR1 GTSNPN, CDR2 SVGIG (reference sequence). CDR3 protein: CAWTQGLKAFF. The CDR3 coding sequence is TGTGCCTGGACCCAGGGTTTAAAAGCTTTCTTT.

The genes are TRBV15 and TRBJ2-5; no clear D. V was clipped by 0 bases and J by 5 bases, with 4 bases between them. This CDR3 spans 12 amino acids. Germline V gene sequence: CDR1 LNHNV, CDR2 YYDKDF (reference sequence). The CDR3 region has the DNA TGTGCCACCAGCAGAGATGGGGAGACCCAGTACTTC. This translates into CATSRDGETQYF.

The chain's CDR3 is CASKTGGSGELFF. For the CDR3, the DNA is TGTGCCAGCAAGACAGGGGGCTCCGGGGAGCTGTTTTTT. The J gene is TRBJ2-2, the V gene TRBV6-5; 10 bases agree with TRBD1. The CDR3 is 13 residues long. Germline-derived CDR1 and CDR2 are MNHEY and SVGAGI. Trimming took 7 bases from V and 6 from J; bases not matched to a gene: 2.

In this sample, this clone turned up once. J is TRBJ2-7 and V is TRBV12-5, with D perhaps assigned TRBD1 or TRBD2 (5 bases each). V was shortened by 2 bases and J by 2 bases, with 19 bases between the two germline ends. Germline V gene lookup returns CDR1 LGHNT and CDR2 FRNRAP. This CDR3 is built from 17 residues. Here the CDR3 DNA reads TGTGCTAGTGGTTTGTTAACGGGTTCTGGGACCACCTACGAGCAGTACTTC. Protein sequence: CASGLLTGSGTTYEQYF.

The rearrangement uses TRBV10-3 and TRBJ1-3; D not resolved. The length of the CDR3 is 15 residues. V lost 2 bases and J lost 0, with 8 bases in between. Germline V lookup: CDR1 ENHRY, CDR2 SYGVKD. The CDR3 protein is CAISEGPFSGNTIYF. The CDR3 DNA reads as TGTGCCATCAGTGAGGGTCCTTTCTCTGGAAACACCATATATTTT.

The CDR3 DNA reads as TGTGCCGGACTGACAGGTCCTGAGGCCTATGGCTACACCTTC. It translates to CAGLTGPEAYGYTF. J is TRBJ1-2 and V is TRBV30; D possibly corresponds to TRBD1 (6 bases). V shed 8 bases and J shed 4 bases, with 20 bases lying between them. Germline-derived CDR1 and CDR2 are GTSNPN and SVGIG (reference sequence). This CDR3 has 14 residues.

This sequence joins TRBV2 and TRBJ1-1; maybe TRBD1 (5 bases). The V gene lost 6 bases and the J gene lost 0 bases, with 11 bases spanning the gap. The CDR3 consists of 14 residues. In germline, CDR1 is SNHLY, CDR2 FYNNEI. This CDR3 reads CASRVGAVNTEAFF. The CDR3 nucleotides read TGTGCCAGCAGAGTAGGGGCTGTGAACACTGAAGCTTTCTTT.

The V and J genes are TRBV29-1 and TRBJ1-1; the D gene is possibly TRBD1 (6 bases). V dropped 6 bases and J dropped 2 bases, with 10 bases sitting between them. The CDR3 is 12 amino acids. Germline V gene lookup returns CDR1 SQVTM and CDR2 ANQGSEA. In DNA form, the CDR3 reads TGCAGCGTAGTACAGGGAAACACTGAAGCTTTCTTT. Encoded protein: CSVVQGNTEAFF.

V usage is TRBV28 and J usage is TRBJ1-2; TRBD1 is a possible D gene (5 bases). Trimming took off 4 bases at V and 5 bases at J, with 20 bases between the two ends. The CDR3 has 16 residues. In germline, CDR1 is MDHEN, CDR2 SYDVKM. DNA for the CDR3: TGTGCCAGCAGTTCTCCCTCTTTGACAGATACTTATGGCTACACCTTC. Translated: CASSSPSLTDTYGYTF.

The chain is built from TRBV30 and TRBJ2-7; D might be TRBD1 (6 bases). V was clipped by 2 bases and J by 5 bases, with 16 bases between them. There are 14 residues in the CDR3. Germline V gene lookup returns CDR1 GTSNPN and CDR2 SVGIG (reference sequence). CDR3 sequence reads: CAWSMGRGQDEQYF. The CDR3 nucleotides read TGTGCCTGGAGTATGGGCAGGGGCCAGGACGAGCAGTACTTC.

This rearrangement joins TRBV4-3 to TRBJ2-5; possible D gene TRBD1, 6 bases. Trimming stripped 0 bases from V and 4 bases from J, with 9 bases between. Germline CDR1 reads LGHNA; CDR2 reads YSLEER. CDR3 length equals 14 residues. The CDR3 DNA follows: TGCGCCAGCAGCCAAGATCCAGGGGTAGAGACCCAGTACTTC. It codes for CASSQDPGVETQYF.

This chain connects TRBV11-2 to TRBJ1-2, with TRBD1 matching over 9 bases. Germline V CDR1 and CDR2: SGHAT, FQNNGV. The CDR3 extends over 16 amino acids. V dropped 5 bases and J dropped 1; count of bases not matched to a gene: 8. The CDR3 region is CASSTSRDRDNYGYTF. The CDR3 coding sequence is TGTGCCAGCAGCACCAGCCGGGACAGGGATAACTATGGCTACACCTTC.

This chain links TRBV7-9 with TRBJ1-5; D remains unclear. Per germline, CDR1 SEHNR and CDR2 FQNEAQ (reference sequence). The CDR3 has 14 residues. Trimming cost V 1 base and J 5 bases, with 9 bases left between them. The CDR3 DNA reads TGTGCCAGCAGCTTAGGGGAAAATTATCAGCCCCAGCATTTT. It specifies CASSLGENYQPQHF. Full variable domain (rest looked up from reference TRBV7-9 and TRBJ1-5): DTGVSQNPRHKITKRGQNVTFRCDPISEHNRLYWYRQTLGQGPEFLTYFQNEAQLEKSRLLSDRFSAERPKGSFSTLEIQRTEQGDSAMYLCASSLGENYQPQHFGDGTRLSIL.

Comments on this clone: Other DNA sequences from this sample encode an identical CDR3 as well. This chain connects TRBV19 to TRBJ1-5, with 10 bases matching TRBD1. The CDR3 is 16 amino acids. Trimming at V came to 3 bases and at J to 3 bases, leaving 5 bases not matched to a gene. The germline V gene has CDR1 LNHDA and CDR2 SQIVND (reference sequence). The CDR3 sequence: CASSIGTGVHNQPQHF. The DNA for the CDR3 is TGTGCCAGTAGTATTGGGACAGGGGTGCACAATCAGCCCCAGCATTTT.

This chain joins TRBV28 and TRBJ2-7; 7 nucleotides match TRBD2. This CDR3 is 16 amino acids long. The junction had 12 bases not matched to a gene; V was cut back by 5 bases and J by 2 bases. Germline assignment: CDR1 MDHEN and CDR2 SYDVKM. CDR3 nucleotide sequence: TGTGCCAGCAGTCCATTGGGGAGCCGGGGGGCCTACGAGCAGTACTTC. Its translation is CASSPLGSRGAYEQYF.

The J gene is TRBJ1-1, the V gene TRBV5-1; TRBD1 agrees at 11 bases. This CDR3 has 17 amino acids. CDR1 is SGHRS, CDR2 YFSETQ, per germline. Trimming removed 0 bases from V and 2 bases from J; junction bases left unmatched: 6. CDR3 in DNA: TGCGCCAGCAGCTTGGCCCCCGGGACAGGGGGTAACACTGAAGCTTTCTTT. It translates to CASSLAPGTGGNTEAFF.